This TCR beta chain was profiled in a study of cytomegalovirus exposure and HLA in healthy donors (dated by TCRdb to 2017 to 2019). A note on the overall study: According to an earlier analysis of a few hundred of the donors, about 190 million T cells yielded over 90 million unique TCR beta sequences and around 280 Gb of sequence data. An early release that covered some 630 HLA-typed donors contained approximately 300 gigabases of sequencing data and roughly 84 million unique TCR sequences. Of the 350 to 450 genotyped donors, approximately 82% fell in the genetic ancestry cluster associated with self-reported Caucasian donors. The aim of the study was to test whether cataloging public T cell receptors could identify signatures of past pathogen exposure. The study used immunosequencing to profile the T cell repertoires of under 700 subjects and linked those repertoires to cytomegalovirus serostatus. Besides the first cohort of under 700 subjects, a separate validation cohort made up of over 100 different subjects was used. To predict cytomegalovirus infection status, the study combined high-throughput TCR immunosequencing, statistical association of individual TCRs with disease status, and machine learning. A later analysis re-analyzed previously published TCR beta repertoires from approximately 670 donors and added high-resolution HLA genotyping to study TCR occurrence patterns. Rather than using new phenotypic data, the later analysis identified candidate immune exposures from TCR beta sequences and from how often those sequences occurred across donors. In an earlier analysis of 587 of the donors, high-throughput TCR beta sequencing was used to judge whether each TCR beta V gene segment behaved as functional or pseudogenic. Alongside the repertoire data, information on donor age, sex, ethnicity and CMV serostatus was compiled. In a later genetic analysis, genome-wide SNP genotypes for about three fifths of the 666 donors were used, and that subset was treated as a discovery cohort. All discovery cohort repertoires had been generated on a single sequencing platform. HLA typing included class I and class II loci at four-digit resolution. Typing coverage varied by locus: roughly 629-630 donors for A, B, C, DRB1 and DQB1; 500 to 550 for DQA1; more than 600 for DPA1; 450 to 480 for DPB1. About five DR-DQ haplotypes were treated as single units for association and clustering because of strong linkage in the cohort. Across 300 to 400 genotyped donors of the cohort, an average of roughly 250,000 unique TCR beta nucleotide sequences per donor were sequenced, and 15% to 20% of those sequences were non-productive. General findings and caveats noted by the study authors: For the cohort, immune exposure information was limited to CMV serostatus. When HLA alleles, especially DR and DQ, strongly co-occurred, TCR associations were difficult to assign to individual alleles. Broadly in line with IMGT annotations, most TCR beta V segments showed up in productive rearrangements about 87% or about 30% of the time in an earlier analysis of around 550 of the donors. A group of highly shared sequence variants was considered likely to be a technical artifact of the sequencing pipeline. At a false discovery rate of 0.05, a later analysis linked 16,000 or so TCR beta sequences to specific HLA alleles. The authors suggested that the approach could potentially be generalized to other disease states and immunological phenotypes. A later analysis found that TCR association rates varied across HLA loci, with DRB1 alleles showing the most associated TCRs and HLA-C alleles the fewest. In the study, 150 to 200 TCR beta chains were listed as associated with cytomegalovirus. A further reported finding was that TCR beta sequences accurately predicted the HLA-A and HLA-B alleles for most subjects in the first cohort. Most TCR sequences were seen in very few donors, while some public TCRs were found in many individuals. Because HLA typing was unavailable for some donors at each locus, only the typed subset was used in association tests. Presence/absence analyses assumed roughly uniform sequencing depth across donors, an assumption that may not hold. A later genetic analysis reported fewer N-insertions in productive TCRs among donors in an Asian-associated ancestry cluster than the roughly 700-donor mean. In a later analysis, HLA-associated TCR beta chains showed more clonal expansion and lower generation probabilities than non-associated chains that were equally common. The 87-base-pair reads could not distinguish some IMGT-functional V segments, including TRBV6-2 and TRBV6-3, so those segments were excluded. Because counts were too low, about 15 rarely observed V segments, including chromosome 9 orphons, were left out of the earlier analysis of 500 to 750 of the donors. Correlated functional status among segregating V segments might reflect linkage disequilibrium, but an unknown experimental factor could not be ruled out. V-gene and J-gene trimming of TCR beta chains was associated with a missense DCLRE1C variant in a later genetic analysis, and the association was replicated in an independent cohort. In both the original and validation cohorts, the classifier was reported to diagnose cytomegalovirus status with high specificity and sensitivity. Several of the top co-occurrence clusters appeared to be linked to parvovirus B19, influenza, CMV and Epstein-Barr virus, according to a later analysis. This cohort had only TCR beta chains sequenced, and the lack of alpha or paired-chain data limited which features could be detected. According to a later analysis, most CMV-associated TCR beta chains appeared to be HLA-restricted, and the HLA associations seemed to be driven largely by CMV exposure. In vitro tests confirmed that a few of the cytomegalovirus-associated TCR beta chains recognize cytomegalovirus antigens.

V and J lose 5 bases and 5 bases, and a span of 18 bases separates them. The CDR3 has 15 amino acids, counting the end cysteine and phenylalanine. Only CDR3 DNA remains: 45 bases, in frame from the first base. CDR1 and CDR2, per the germline V gene (reference sequence), are MNHEY and SMNVEV. Points on this clone: Its binding antigen is unknown. Nothing much larger sits one base from this clone, and base qualities are not available.

Libraries were made using the immunoSEQ multiplex PCR assay. A mixture of 60 forward primers for TCR Vbeta segments and 13 reverse primers for TCR Jbeta segments was used in the multiplex PCR. The CDR3 region of rearranged TCR beta genes was amplified from genomic DNA with a multiplex PCR assay. On the Illumina HiSeq System, the amplified TCR beta libraries were sequenced as 87-base-pair reads. From the authors' description of their analysis: A later analysis counted about 80 million unique TCR beta chains across the 666 repertoires, and some 11 million of these chains were shared by at least two donors. Raw reads were error-corrected and collapsed into unique sequences by a nearest-neighbor algorithm in which closely related sequences were merged to remove PCR and sequencing errors. V, D and J gene segments were assigned by aligning CDR3 sequences to IMGT reference sequences. For a sequence to be retained, at least a six-nucleotide match to both a V gene segment and a J gene segment was required. Rearrangements were classified as productive when the CDR3 lacked stop codons and remained in frame with V and J, and all other rearrangements were classified as non-productive. CDR3 was defined according to IMGT convention as the region running from the second conserved V-encoded cysteine to the conserved J-encoded phenylalanine. Sequences without an unambiguous match to a single V gene segment were excluded from the earlier analysis of about 630 of the donors. An earlier analysis of fewer than 750 of the donors called V segments functional above 56.7% productive rearrangements and segregating when the between-donor standard deviation exceeded 5%. A statistical classification framework was built for diagnosing cytomegalovirus status from the catalog of TCR beta chain sequences. In a later analysis, V and J genes were assigned by comparing TCR nucleotide sequences against IMGT/GENE-DB human TR gene sequences. Using the TCRdist pipeline, a later analysis assigned CDR3 sequences along with most-parsimonious VDJ recombination scenarios. A later analysis defined each TCR beta chain by its CDR3 amino acid sequence plus V-gene family, and excluded reads lacking a unique V-gene family. To address suspected cross-contamination and a sequencing artifact, a later analysis removed around 590 highly shared, low-generation-probability nucleotide sequences. A later analysis calculated a clonal expansion index for each public chain from normalized within-repertoire ranks of inferred template counts. Generation probabilities in a later analysis came from a VDJ recombination model fitted to out-of-frame rearrangements, and those results were checked against IGoR. A later analysis scored TCR-TCR, TCR-HLA and TCR-CMV co-occurrence with hypergeometric tests, applying a repertoire-size bias correction to TCR pairs. To estimate false discovery rates, a later analysis permuted the HLA or CMV assignments 20 times. In a later analysis, co-occurring TCRs were grouped using DBSCAN, and TCRdist sequence similarity was added for clustering within HLA-allele-positive subsets. For co-occurrence clustering, repertoires with fewer than 30,000 or more than 120,000 public chains were excluded, along with a handful of repertoires with anomalous nucleotide sharing. What TCRdb holds here is the immuneACCESS table cut down to in-frame rearrangements. Part of the clones is not present; checked against another copy, under half of the missing clones reflect an unresolved V gene, and the others are unexplained. Clonal size and the V and J genes are those of that table, whereas D and trimming came from the DNA. The sample profile shows around 150,000 clones; roughly four fifths of them were found once. The leading ten clones occupy 1.4% of the sample.

The cohort comprised fewer than 750 healthy bone marrow donors. Cohort members were all nominally healthy when sampled, although unrecorded immune exposures were likely present. The donor tested CMV seropositive and was one of the 289 seropositive cohort members. Each donor provided a peripheral blood sample, and peripheral blood mononuclear cells were used for TCR beta sequencing. The Qiagen DNeasy Blood Extraction Kit was used to extract genomic DNA from the blood cell samples. The TCR originated in a man aged 30 to 39 in good health and CMV-seropositive. Source material: PBMCs. In this chain, TRBV27 is recombined with TRBJ1-2; the D gene is unclear. The DNA sequence is given as TGTGCCAGCAGTACAGCCGGGGATCCTAGATATGGCTACACCTTC. Its product reads: CASSTAGDPRYGYTF.